A single T cell receptor beta chain is shown here with its context. The sample belongs to a study of T cell responses to AZD1222 COVID-19 vaccine. Method: immunoSEQ multiplex PCR; TCRdb's copy keeps in-frame clones and lacks some. This sample yields about 67,000 clones, of which around 80% are seen a single time; approximately 22% belongs to the top ten. This CDR3 has 12 residues. CDR1 and CDR2 (germline): MNHNY, SVGAGI (reference sequence). With 1 base removed from V and 6 bases from J, the gap between germline ends came to 6 bases. The clonotype was recovered from an adult in good health. The chain combines TRBV6-6 with TRBJ1-1; no definite D call. The specimen was peripheral blood, collected on day 0 of AZD1222 vaccination. This CDR3 reads CASSYLAAEAFF. Written as DNA, the CDR3 is TGTGCCAGCAGTTACTTGGCAGCTGAAGCTTTCTTT.